The source of this T cell receptor (beta chain) is a study of T cell responses to AZD1222 COVID-19 vaccine. This table comes from immunoSEQ multiplex PCR, and its TCRdb copy is limited to in-frame clones, with some not included. This table has over 85,000 clones, 84% appearing once. Details on this clone: Its antigen is currently unknown.

General study points: Receipt of two AZD1222 doses was followed by a rise in Spike-specific TCR breadth and depth. It should be noted that donors were predominantly white British and more often female, and clonal diversity was possibly underestimated.

Per germline, CDR1 SGHTA and CDR2 FQGTGA. Trimming cost V 2 bases and J 2 bases, with 12 bases left between them. The CDR3 length is 15 residues. The sample consisted of peripheral blood, taken on day 0 of AZD1222 vaccination. V and J are TRBV7-3 and TRBJ1-2; D unclear. The TCR originated in an adult in good health. DNA for the CDR3: TGTGCCAGCAGCTTAGGGCCCTCACGGAACTATGGCTACACCTTC. Translated, it gives CASSLGPSRNYGYTF.